The 14 T cell receptor beta chains given below trace back to one sample, sequenced in a study of T-cell memory formation after mild COVID-19. TCRdb re-derived calls from the 5' RACE reads in MiXCR, one entry per CDR3 protein. The data show tens of thousands of distinct CDR3 sequences, more than 9% seen once. Sequencing was carried out using PBMCs or a T cell subset sorted from them (not recorded which). These receptors originate from a young man who had mild COVID-19 (a few samples of this study predate the infection). Cell type and time point are not known.

At least ten counts were recorded for this clonotype. This chain connects TRBV7-2 to TRBJ2-3; D unresolved. Germline V gene data show CDR1 as SGHTA and CDR2 as FQGNSA. CDR3 length equals 15 residues. V lost 2 bases and J lost 6, with 15 bases in between. CDR3 sequence reads: CASSLLGRLDDTQYF. The CDR3 DNA reads as TGTGCCAGCAGCTTATTAGGCAGGCTGGATGATACGCAGTATTTT. The full variable domain, in which reference TRBV7-2 and TRBJ2-3 provide the parts outside the CDR3, is GAGVSQSPSNKVTEKGKDVELRCDPISGHTALYWYRQSLGQGLEFLIYFQGNSAPDKSGLPSDRFSAERTGGSVSTLTIQRTQQEDSAVYLCASSLLGRLDDTQYFGPGTRLTVL.

This clonotype was recorded many times. This chain links TRBV5-1 with TRBJ2-7; D is possibly TRBD1 (7 bases). The V gene lost 2 bases and the J gene lost 4 bases, with 19 bases spanning the gap. The CDR3 sequence is 16 residues long. Germline CDR1 reads SGHRS; CDR2 reads YFSETQ. CDR3 bases: TGCGCCAGCAGCTTTGGGGGGTCGACAGGGCAGTACGAGCAGTACTTC. This codes for CASSFGGSTGQYEQYF.

This chain links TRBV5-1 with TRBJ2-2; no firm D call. Trimming took off 0 bases at V and 5 bases at J, with 8 bases between the two ends. The CDR3 contains 14 residues. The germline CDR1 and CDR2 sequences are SGHRS and YFSETQ. The CDR3 sequence: CASSLGGRTGELFF. The CDR3 DNA reads TGCGCCAGCAGCTTGGGCGGTAGAACCGGGGAGCTGTTTTTT.

This clonotype has a count of ten or more. The chain is built from TRBV7-2 and TRBJ2-5; weak D call: TRBD2 (5 bases). V dropped 3 bases and J dropped 2 bases, with 10 bases sitting between them. CDR3 length: 14 amino acids. Per germline, CDR1 SGHTA and CDR2 FQGNSA. The CDR3 sequence: CASSFNSGQETQYF. DNA for the CDR3: TGTGCCAGCAGCTTTAACAGCGGACAAGAGACCCAGTACTTC.

This clonotype was detected many times. The genes are TRBV6-6 and TRBJ2-1; D is ambiguous. CDR3 length equals 11 residues. Germline-derived CDR1 and CDR2 are MNHNY and SVGAGI (reference sequence). The germline V and J ends were trimmed by 2 bases and 10 bases, with 6 bases remaining between them. CDR3 DNA sequence: TGTGCCAGCAGTTACGACCCCGAGCAGTTCTTC. This sequence encodes CASSYDPEQFF.

This clonotype was seen at least ten times. J is TRBJ2-3 and V is TRBV18, with 7 nucleotides matching TRBD2. The CDR3 contains 13 residues. CDR1 and CDR2 from the germline V gene are KGHSH and LQKENI. The ends lost 6 bases at V and 0 bases at J; junction bases unmatched: 0. For the CDR3, the DNA is TGTGCCAGCTCTAGCGGGAGCACAGATACGCAGTATTTT. Translation gives CASSSGSTDTQYF.

The chain carries TRBV7-9 and TRBJ2-1, with no clear D. The CDR3 totals 13 residues. The V gene's germline CDR1 is SEHNR and CDR2 FQNEAQ (reference sequence). The V gene lost 8 bases and the J gene lost 0 bases, with 8 bases spanning the gap. CDR3 in DNA: TGTGCCAGCGCCAACCCCTCCTACAATGAGCAGTTCTTC. Protein: CASANPSYNEQFF. The complete variable domain, with remaining parts taken from reference TRBV7-9 and TRBJ2-1, reads DTGVSQNPRHKITKRGQNVTFRCDPISEHNRLYWYRQTLGQGPEFLTYFQNEAQLEKSRLLSDRFSAERPKGSFSTLEIQRTEQGDSAMYLCASANPSYNEQFFGPGTRLTVL.

This chain uses TRBV29-1 with TRBJ2-5; tentatively, D is TRBD1 (7 bases). The CDR3 contains 14 residues. The germline CDR1 and CDR2 sequences are SQVTM and ANQGSEA. V shed 3 bases and J shed 2 bases, with 13 bases lying between them. The CDR3 DNA reads TGCAGCGTTGACGGAGGGGGCAATCAAGAGACCCAGTACTTC. Its protein product is CSVDGGGNQETQYF.

Concerning this clonotype itself: Mismatch with germline at one junction end may stem from a read error. The V call is TRBV6-6, the J call TRBJ2-3; D is uncertain. This CDR3 is built from 15 residues. Per the germline V gene, CDR1 is MNHNY and CDR2 is SVGAGI (reference sequence). The CDR3 region is CASSLENPHTDTQYF. CDR3 in DNA: TGTGCCAGCAGTCTCGAGAATCCGCACACAGATACCCAGTATTTT.

V gene TRBV10-3 combines with J gene TRBJ2-3; a possible D gene is TRBD2 (6 bases). CDR1 and CDR2 from the germline V gene are ENHRY and SYGVKD. CDR3 length equals 14 residues. V was shortened by 0 bases and J by 3 bases, with 7 bases between the two germline ends. CDR3 sequence: CAISESGGTDTQYF. DNA for the CDR3: TGTGCCATCAGTGAGTCCGGGGGAACAGATACGCAGTATTTT.

This clonotype was seen a few times. The rearrangement links TRBV5-1 to TRBJ2-1; 8 positions agree with TRBD1. The V gene end was trimmed by 3 bases and the J gene end by 5 bases; junction bases not matched to a gene: 4. The CDR3 consists of 14 residues. CDR1 and CDR2 from the germline V gene are SGHRS and YFSETQ. CDR3 sequence: CASSSYRGDNEQFF. The CDR3 nucleotides are TGCGCCAGCAGCTCATACAGGGGGGACAATGAGCAGTTCTTC.

The V call is TRBV12-3 or TRBV12-4, the J call TRBJ2-6; D is uncertain. Trimming shortened V by 6 bases and J by 0 bases, and 3 bases separated the two germline ends. This CDR3 has 13 residues. The DNA for the CDR3 is TGTGCCAGCAGGAACTCTGGGGCCAACGTCCTGACTTTC. Its protein is CASRNSGANVLTF.

This clonotype was seen at least ten times. The V call is TRBV5-1, the J call TRBJ2-6; D gene uncertain. The CDR3 covers 15 residues. Germline CDR1 is SGHRS and CDR2 is YFSETQ. Trimming cost V 4 bases and J 0 bases, with 8 bases left between them. Here the CDR3 reads CASSPTDSGANVLTF. CDR3 nucleotides: TGCGCCAGCAGCCCTACAGACTCTGGGGCCAACGTCCTGACTTTC.

Ten or more counts support this clonotype. The genes are TRBV5-1 and TRBJ2-5; D uncertain. Germline V gene data show CDR1 as SGHRS and CDR2 as YFSETQ. V shed 3 bases and J shed 5 bases, with 14 bases lying between them. The CDR3 consists of 14 residues. The CDR3 sequence is CASSSGSLGETQYF. As DNA, the CDR3 is TGCGCCAGCAGCTCCGGTTCCCTAGGGGAGACCCAGTACTTC.